These 10 T cell receptor beta chains were all obtained from the same sample, sequenced in a study of blood T cells in healthy people across ages. PCR was performed a second time for about 7 to 11 cycles using a sample-barcoded 5' primer and a J-beta primer mix. TCRdb analysed the 5' RACE reads with MiXCR anew, one entry per CDR3 protein. The sample records 950,000 to 1,200,000 distinct CDR3 sequences, around two fifths being singletons. Sequencing input: blood. The receptor source for this set is a man younger than 30 in good health.

The CDR3 protein is CAWSAEYTGELFF. The CDR3 bases are TGTGCCTGGAGTGCCGAGTACACCGGGGAGCTGTTTTTT. This chain uses TRBV30 with TRBJ2-2; D is unclear. The CDR3 has 13 amino acids. The germline gives CDR1 GTSNPN, CDR2 SVGIG (reference sequence). The V end was cut by 1 base, the J end by 3 bases, with 6 bases between. Supplemented by reference TRBV30 and TRBJ2-2, the full variable domain reads SQTIHQWPATLVQPVGSPLSLECTVEGTSNPNLYWYRQAAGRGLQLLFYSVGIGQISSEVPQNLSASRPQDRQFILSSKKLLLSDSGFYLCAWSAEYTGELFFGEGSRLTVL.

Concerning this clonotype: A read error may explain this, as a much larger clone is one base away. CDR3 nucleotide sequence: TGCAGCGCGGGACAGAGTACGCCAGATACGCAGTATTTT. This gives the protein CSAGQSTPDTQYF. The chain links TRBV29-1 to TRBJ2-3; 7 positions agree with TRBD1. The germline V gene has CDR1 SQVTM and CDR2 ANQGSEA. Trimming removed 7 bases from V and 4 bases from J; junction bases left unmatched: 8. The CDR3 has 13 amino acids.

This clonotype was seen a few times. CDR3: CASSLNYRVETQYF. The CDR3 DNA is TGTGCCAGCAGCTTAAATTACAGGGTTGAGACCCAGTACTTC. The rearrangement joins TRBV7-2 to TRBJ2-5; a weak D match, TRBD1 (6 bases). The CDR3 has 14 residues. V was pared by 2 bases and J by 5 bases, with 12 bases between. The V gene's germline CDR1 is SGHTA and CDR2 FQGNSA.

This clonotype was picked up many times. The chain uses TRBV5-5 and TRBJ1-2; D remains ambiguous. There are 12 residues in the CDR3. Germline CDR1 SGHKS, CDR2 YYEKEE (reference sequence). V dropped 2 bases and J dropped 2 bases, with 4 bases sitting between them. The CDR3 protein is CASSLRNYGYTF. The DNA for the CDR3 is TGTGCCAGCAGCTTAAGGAACTATGGCTACACCTTC.

This clonotype was recorded a few times. This chain joins TRBV4-2 and TRBJ2-4; 8 bases match TRBD1. J lost 10 bases, V lost 0 bases, and 11 bases had no gene match. Germline V gene lookup returns CDR1 LGHNA and CDR2 YNFKEQ. The CDR3 covers 16 residues. The CDR3 DNA sequence: TGTGCCAGCAGCCAAGATGGGTCCAGGGGGCGCGAAATTCAGTACTTC. Its translation is CASSQDGSRGREIQYF.

This chain links TRBV5-5 with TRBJ2-6; TRBD1 aligns across 8 bases. This CDR3 contains 15 residues. Per germline, CDR1 SGHKS and CDR2 YYEKEE (reference sequence). Trimming took 3 bases from V and 8 from J; bases not matched to a gene: 7. Here the CDR3 DNA reads TGTGCCAGCAGCTGGGACAGGTTAACGACCAACGTCCTGACTTTC. Encoded protein: CASSWDRLTTNVLTF.

In its sample, this clonotype was seen many times. The V gene is TRBV28, the J gene TRBJ2-1; tentatively, D is TRBD1 or TRBD2 (5 bases each). Between the trimmed V and J ends, which lost 3 bases and 6 bases, there was a span of 33 bases. The CDR3 contains 21 residues. Germline V gene lookup returns CDR1 MDHEN and CDR2 SYDVKM. Here the CDR3 DNA reads TGTGCCAGCAGTTTCAGCTATTGGACCCCTGGTGCTGAGGGGTTGTCCAATGAGCAGTTCTTC. Translation: CASSFSYWTPGAEGLSNEQFF.

For this clonotype: A much more abundant neighbour one base away suggests this may be a read error. This chain joins TRBV20-1 and TRBJ2-1; D is unclear. The CDR3 has 11 amino acids. CDR1 and CDR2 from the germline V gene are DFQATT and SNEGSKA (reference sequence). Trimming left V 2 bases short and J 10 bases short, with 9 bases between. CDR3 sequence reads: CSARKVYEQFF. The CDR3 DNA follows: TGCAGTGCTAGAAAGGTCTACGAGCAGTTCTTC.

V and J are TRBV10-3 and TRBJ2-3, with TRBD1 matching over 10 bases. The CDR3 is 16 amino acids. Losses at the gene ends were 3 bases for V and 6 bases for J; bases not matched to a gene: 9. The germline V gene encodes CDR1 ENHRY and CDR2 SYGVKD. CDR3 DNA: TGTGCCATCAGTGACCGGATGGGACAGGGGTCCGATACGCAGTATTTT. It is translated as CAISDRMGQGSDTQYF.

This clonotype was seen more than once but under ten times. The J gene is TRBJ2-3, the V gene TRBV20-1; 14 bases agree with TRBD2. Germline trimming cut 6 bases from V and 0 bases from J; bases unmatched to any gene: 8. Germline V gene lookup returns CDR1 DFQATT and CDR2 SNEGSKA (reference sequence). There are 17 residues in the CDR3. CDR3 sequence: CSATGLAGGQSTDTQYF. In DNA, the CDR3 is TGCAGTGCGACCGGACTAGCGGGGGGACAAAGCACAGATACGCAGTATTTT.